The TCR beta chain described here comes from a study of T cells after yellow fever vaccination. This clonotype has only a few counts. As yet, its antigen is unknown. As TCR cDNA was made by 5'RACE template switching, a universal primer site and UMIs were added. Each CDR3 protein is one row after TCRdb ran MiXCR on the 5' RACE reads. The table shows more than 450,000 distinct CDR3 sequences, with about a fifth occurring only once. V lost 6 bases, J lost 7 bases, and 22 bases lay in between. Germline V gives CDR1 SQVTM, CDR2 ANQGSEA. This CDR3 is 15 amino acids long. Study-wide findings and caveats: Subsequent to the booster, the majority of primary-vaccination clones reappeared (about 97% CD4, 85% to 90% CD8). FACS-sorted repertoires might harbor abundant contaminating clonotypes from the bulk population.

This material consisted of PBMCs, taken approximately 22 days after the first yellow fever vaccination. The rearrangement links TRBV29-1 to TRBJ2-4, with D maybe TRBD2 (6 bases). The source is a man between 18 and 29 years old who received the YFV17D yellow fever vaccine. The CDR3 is CSVRPTKPTSNIQYF. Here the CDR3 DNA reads TGCAGCGTCCGACCCACGAAACCAACTAGCAACATTCAGTACTTC. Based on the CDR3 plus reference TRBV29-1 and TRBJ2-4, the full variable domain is SAVISQKPSRDICQRGTSLTIQCQVDSQVTMMFWYRQQPGQSLTLIATANQGSEATYESGFVIDKFPISRPNLTFSTLTVSNMSPEDSSIYLCSVRPTKPTSNIQYFGAGTRLSVL.